These 27 T cell receptor beta chains were all obtained from the same sample, sequenced in a study of blood T cell repertoires in COVID-19. Repertoires were generated with immunoSEQ multiplex PCR, while TCRdb's copy carries only in-frame clones and drops some. The table shows about 430,000 clones, with about 88% occurring only once. The sample taken for sequencing was PBMCs or T cells enriched from blood (not recorded which). These receptors all come from a woman aged 18-29 years who had been exposed to COVID-19.

V gene TRBV27 combines with J gene TRBJ1-6; 7 bases match TRBD1. The junction had 4 bases not matched to a gene; V was cut back by 4 bases and J by 7 bases. Germline V gene data show CDR1 as MNHEY and CDR2 as SMNVEV (reference sequence). The CDR3 runs to 14 residues. The CDR3 region has the DNA TGTGCCAGCAGTTCTAACAGGGGAAATTCACCCCTCCACTTT. It specifies CASSSNRGNSPLHF.

V and J are TRBV12-3 or TRBV12-4 and TRBJ1-3; 7 positions match TRBD1. This CDR3 is 13 amino acids long. Trimming cost V 8 bases and J 4 bases; bases outside gene matches: 5. The CDR3: CASVQGGGNTIYF. CDR3 DNA: TGTGCCAGCGTCCAGGGGGGAGGAAACACCATATATTTT.

This clone has just one count. The chain joins TRBV5-4 to TRBJ2-7, with 10 positions matching TRBD1. Looked up from germline, CDR1 is SGHNT and CDR2 is YYREEE (reference sequence). The V and J ends lost 3 bases and 3 bases, in that order; junction bases with no gene match: 3. This CDR3 has 14 amino acids. The CDR3 region has the DNA TGTGCCAGCAGCTGGGACAGGGGATACTACGAGCAGTACTTC. It encodes CASSWDRGYYEQYF.

This sequence joins TRBV28 and TRBJ2-3; D is perhaps TRBD2 (5 bases). CDR1 MDHEN and CDR2 SYDVKM come from the germline V gene. V lost 8 bases, J lost 3 bases, and 18 bases lay in between. The CDR3 length is 15 residues. CDR3 in amino acids: CASGIIRELTDTQYF. The CDR3 DNA sequence: TGTGCCAGCGGGATAATTAGGGAGTTAACAGATACGCAGTATTTT.

This clone was counted once. This sequence joins TRBV5-6 and TRBJ2-1, with D maybe TRBD2 (5 bases). Trimming cost V 7 bases and J 13 bases, with 15 bases left between them. The CDR3 totals 11 residues. The V gene's germline CDR1 is SGHDT and CDR2 YYEEEE. CDR3 coding DNA: TGTGCCAGCGAGAAAGAGGGTCCCCAGTTCTTC. Amino acid sequence: CASEKEGPQFF.

This rearrangement joins TRBV10-1 to TRBJ2-2; tentative D call: TRBD1 (6 bases). Germline CDR1 and CDR2: WNHNN and SYGVQD (reference sequence). Trimming pared 7 bases from V and 7 bases from J, leaving 13 bases between. This CDR3 contains 13 residues. The chain's CDR3 is CASTQQGIGELFF. CDR3 bases: TGCGCCAGCACCCAGCAGGGGATCGGGGAGCTGTTTTTT.

The V gene is TRBV6-4, the J gene TRBJ1-6; TRBD1 aligns across 7 bases. Germline CDR1 reads MRHNA; CDR2 reads SNTAGT. The CDR3 has 15 residues. After removal of 6 bases from V and 7 bases from J, the junction contained 9 bases not matched to a gene. CDR3 amino acids: CASRAEGGGNSPLHF. CDR3 nucleotides: TGTGCCAGCAGGGCCGAAGGGGGCGGAAATTCACCCCTCCACTTT.

Comments on this clone: The sample carries other DNA sequences with the same CDR3. The genes are TRBV4-1 and TRBJ1-5; TRBD1 aligns across 8 bases. CDR3 length equals 15 residues. The ends lost 3 bases at V and 4 bases at J; junction bases unmatched: 5. Germline V gene data show CDR1 as MGHRA and CDR2 as YSYEKL. CDR3 nucleotide sequence: TGCGCCAGCAGCCAGCCCGGACAGGGAAATCAGCCCCAGCATTTT. It is translated as CASSQPGQGNQPQHF.

J is TRBJ2-5 and V is TRBV7-9; D is possibly TRBD2 (8 bases). Looked up from germline, CDR1 is SEHNR and CDR2 is FQNEAQ (reference sequence). Trimming cost V 5 bases and J 2 bases, with 18 bases left between them. The CDR3 runs 16 residues. The CDR3: CASSKSREGAQETQYF. CDR3 nucleotide sequence: TGTGCCAGCAGCAAAAGTCGGGAGGGGGCTCAAGAGACCCAGTACTTC.

The chain employs TRBV5-1 and TRBJ2-1; 10 nucleotides align to TRBD2. In germline, CDR1 is SGHRS, CDR2 YFSETQ. The CDR3 length is 17 residues. V lost 3 bases and J lost 4; bases outside the gene matches: 10. The CDR3 nucleotides read TGCGCCAGCAGCTGGAGCCTTGCAGCGGGAGGGTACAATGAGCAGTTCTTC. Translating it yields CASSWSLAAGGYNEQFF.

The chain links TRBV5-1 to TRBJ1-5, with TRBD1 matching over 8 bases. V shed 7 bases, J shed 7 bases, and the junction held 10 bases outside the gene matches. The CDR3 consists of 14 residues. Germline V gene lookup returns CDR1 SGHRS and CDR2 YFSETQ. The CDR3 coding sequence is TGCGCCAGCCGATCTGGACAGGGCGGGCAGCCCCAGCATTTT. Protein: CASRSGQGGQPQHF.

V and J are TRBV6-1 and TRBJ2-7; TRBD1 aligns across 7 bases. Germline CDR1 and CDR2: MNHNS and SASEGT. Trimming at V came to 1 base and at J to 6 bases, leaving 6 bases not matched to a gene. The CDR3 is made up of 14 amino acids. The CDR3 DNA reads as TGTGCCAGCAGTGAAGAAGGGGGCCTCGGCGAGCAGTACTTC. Its protein product is CASSEEGGLGEQYF.

The chain recombines TRBV6-1 with TRBJ2-3; 9 bases line up with TRBD2. This CDR3 contains 17 residues. Trimming took 3 bases from V and 3 from J; bases not matched to a gene: 10. Germline assignment: CDR1 MNHNS and CDR2 SASEGT. The chain's CDR3 is CASSDLRLAGLTDTQYF. The CDR3 DNA reads as TGTGCCAGCAGTGATCTTCGGCTAGCGGGACTAACAGATACGCAGTATTTT.

The CDR3: CASSFFPTYADAGGLAGNQPQHF. CDR3 bases: TGTGCCAGCAGTTTTTTCCCGACTTATGCAGATGCAGGAGGTTTGGCGGGCAATCAGCCCCAGCATTTT. The chain uses TRBV28 and TRBJ1-5; D unclear. CDR3 length: 23 residues. V lost 3 bases to trimming and J lost 2 bases, with 35 bases between them. From germline, CDR1 is MDHEN and CDR2 SYDVKM.

The chain has TRBV24-1 and TRBJ2-5; D gene uncertain. Trimming removed 3 bases from V and 7 bases from J, with 11 bases in between. The germline V gene encodes CDR1 KGHDR and CDR2 SFDVKD. CDR3 length equals 13 residues. The CDR3 is CATSDSPGGTQYF. The CDR3, as DNA: TGTGCCACCAGTGATAGTCCAGGTGGGACCCAGTACTTC.

The chain employs TRBV27 and TRBJ2-7; a possible D gene is TRBD2 (5 bases). CDR1 is MNHEY and CDR2 is SMNVEV in the germline V gene (reference sequence). The CDR3 has 13 amino acids. V dropped 3 bases and J dropped 6 bases, with 12 bases sitting between them. The CDR3 sequence is CASSFLGGSEQYF. As DNA, the CDR3 is TGTGCCAGCAGTTTTCTCGGAGGCTCCGAGCAGTACTTC.

The genes are TRBV30 and TRBJ2-1; D may be TRBD2 (5 bases). The germline V and J ends were trimmed by 5 bases and 9 bases, with 14 bases remaining between them. The CDR3 runs to 12 residues. Germline V gene sequence: CDR1 GTSNPN, CDR2 SVGIG (reference sequence). CDR3 region: CAWAPLVSEQFF. The CDR3 DNA reads TGTGCCTGGGCGCCACTAGTGTCTGAGCAGTTCTTC. Combining the CDR3 with reference TRBV30 and TRBJ2-1 gives the whole variable domain SQTIHQWPATLVQPVGSPLSLECTVEGTSNPNLYWYRQAAGRGLQLLFYSVGIGQISSEVPQNLSASRPQDRQFILSSKKLLLSDSGFYLCAWAPLVSEQFFGPGTRLTVL.

The V call is TRBV2, the J call TRBJ2-2; D is uncertain. The CDR3 has 15 amino acids. CDR1 is SNHLY, CDR2 FYNNEI, per germline. V lost 1 base to trimming and J lost 0 bases, with 6 bases between them. The CDR3 sequence: CASSEDSPNTGELFF. The CDR3 DNA reads as TGTGCCAGCAGTGAAGATAGTCCGAACACCGGGGAGCTGTTTTTT.

The chain uses TRBV2 and TRBJ2-7, with 10 positions matching TRBD2. Germline V gene lookup returns CDR1 SNHLY and CDR2 FYNNEI. Trimming took 9 bases from V and 12 from J; bases not matched to a gene: 26. The CDR3 runs to 17 residues. CDR3 region: CARPLRLAGMSREAPYF. The DNA of the CDR3 is TGTGCCAGGCCTCTTAGACTAGCGGGTATGTCACGGGAGGCTCCGTACTTC.

This clone was recorded only once. J is TRBJ1-1 and V is TRBV28; no reliable D call. In germline, CDR1 is MDHEN, CDR2 SYDVKM. V dropped 6 bases and J dropped 6 bases, with 8 bases sitting between them. CDR3 length: 11 residues. The CDR3: CASREGSEAFF. CDR3 nucleotides: TGTGCCAGCAGGGAGGGTTCTGAAGCTTTCTTT.

This sequence joins TRBV9 and TRBJ2-2; a possible D gene is TRBD1 (5 bases). Germline loops: CDR1 SGDLS, CDR2 YYNGEE. Deletions cut 4 bases from V and 2 bases from J, with 9 bases between. The CDR3 has 14 amino acids. The CDR3, as DNA: TGTGCCAGCAGCTTAACAGGAAACACCGGGGAGCTGTTTTTT. It translates to CASSLTGNTGELFF.

This chain uses TRBV10-3 with TRBJ1-2, with 7 nucleotides matching TRBD1. Germline trimming cut 2 bases from V and 5 bases from J; bases unmatched to any gene: 5. The CDR3 is 14 amino acids. Germline V gene sequence: CDR1 ENHRY, CDR2 SYGVKD. CDR3 loop: CAISERDSKYGYTF. DNA of the CDR3: TGTGCCATCAGTGAGAGGGACAGCAAATATGGCTACACCTTC.

The genes are TRBV6-6 and TRBJ1-4; D not certain. CDR1 is MNHNY and CDR2 is SVGAGI in the germline V gene (reference sequence). The CDR3 totals 13 residues. Trimming cost V 5 bases and J 8 bases, with 12 bases left between them. CDR3 nucleotides: TGTGCCAGCAGTCCCACCGCCGGGGAAAAACTGTTTTTT. Amino acids: CASSPTAGEKLFF.

This chain links TRBV28 with TRBJ1-1; D might be TRBD1 (5 bases). Deletions cut 2 bases from V and 0 bases from J, with 10 bases between. Germline CDR1 MDHEN, CDR2 SYDVKM. The CDR3 extends over 15 amino acids. The CDR3 sequence is CASSLLGGMNTEAFF. The CDR3 nucleotides read TGTGCCAGCAGTTTACTCGGGGGAATGAACACTGAAGCTTTCTTT.

This rearrangement joins TRBV5-6 to TRBJ1-6, with D tentatively TRBD1 (5 bases). The germline V gene has CDR1 SGHDT and CDR2 YYEEEE. The CDR3 has 14 residues. V shed 4 bases and J shed 8 bases, with 13 bases lying between them. The CDR3 loop reads CASSTRGGDSPLHF. The CDR3 DNA reads as TGTGCCAGCAGCACCCGGGGGGGAGATTCACCCCTCCACTTT.

Notes on this clone: The same CDR3 arises from other DNA sequences in this sample as well. In DNA, the CDR3 is TGTGCCAGCAGTCCACTCTCCTACGAGCAGTACTTC. Translated, it gives CASSPLSYEQYF. This chain uses TRBV28 with TRBJ2-7; D remains ambiguous. V lost 5 bases, J lost 0 bases, and 5 bases lay in between. Germline lookup yields CDR1 MDHEN and CDR2 SYDVKM. CDR3 length: 12 amino acids.

The rearrangement links TRBV6-2 or TRBV6-3 to TRBJ2-7, with no clear D. Germline CDR1 reads MNHEY; CDR2 reads SVGEGT. The V end was cut by 2 bases, the J end by 3 bases, with 8 bases between. The CDR3 spans 13 residues. The CDR3 is CASSYTGFYEQYF. DNA for the CDR3: TGTGCCAGCAGTTACACGGGTTTCTACGAGCAGTACTTC.